The next 27 T cell receptor beta chains were all read from a single sample in a study of naive and memory T cell subsets. The beta constant-region primer was an equimolar mix of two oligonucleotides covering TRBC1 and TRBC2. From the UMI-ligation and nested PCR reads, TCRdb called clonotypes with MiXCR, one entry per CDR3 protein. The sample holds 89,000 or so distinct CDR3 sequences, 13% seen once. Sequencing was done on a sample of central memory CD4+ T cells from blood. The receptors come from a human donor in good health.

The chain recombines TRBV5-1 with TRBJ1-4; D is possibly TRBD1 (5 bases). CDR3 size: 13 residues. Germline loops: CDR1 SGHRS, CDR2 YFSETQ. The V end was cut by 4 bases, the J end by 4 bases, with 8 bases between. The CDR3 region has the DNA TGCGCCAGCAGCCGGGGGAGTAATGAAAAACTGTTTTTT. Protein product: CASSRGSNEKLFF.

This clonotype has just a few counts. The rearrangement links TRBV12-3 or TRBV12-4 to TRBJ1-1; no clear D. The CDR3 is 13 amino acids. The V end lost 4 bases, the J end lost 1 base, and 7 bases lay between the germline ends. The CDR3 spells CASSSTTNTEAFF. The DNA of the CDR3 is TGTGCCAGCAGTTCAACAACGAACACTGAAGCTTTCTTT.

The chain recombines TRBV4-1 with TRBJ1-1; D not certain. The V end lost 1 base, the J end lost 5 bases, and 11 bases lay between the germline ends. Germline CDR1 and CDR2: MGHRA and YSYEKL. This CDR3 contains 14 residues. The CDR3 bases are TGCGCCAGCAGCCAAGGTCCCAGGAGGACTGAAGCTTTCTTT. This encodes CASSQGPRRTEAFF.

This clonotype has a handful of counts. The chain recombines TRBV29-1 with TRBJ2-7; 9 bases fit TRBD1. The CDR3 consists of 13 residues. Germline CDR1 and CDR2: SQVTM and ANQGSEA. V dropped 7 bases and J dropped 4; count of bases not matched to a gene: 8. The DNA for the CDR3 is TGCAGCGGTGCGGGACAGGGAGGGTACGAGCAGTACTTC. Protein sequence: CSGAGQGGYEQYF.

This clonotype was observed a few times. V gene TRBV6-2 or TRBV6-3 combines with J gene TRBJ1-5, with D maybe TRBD1 (6 bases). V was clipped by 6 bases and J by 6 bases, with 15 bases between them. Germline V gene sequence: CDR1 MNHEY, CDR2 SVGEGT. The CDR3 extends over 14 amino acids. DNA for the CDR3: TGTGCCAGCAGGCCCCCCGGGGGCGGTCAGCCCCAGCATTTT. As protein: CASRPPGGGQPQHF.

This clonotype occurred a few times. The rearrangement links TRBV28 to TRBJ2-2; 8 bases align to TRBD1. The V segment lost 8 bases and the J segment 5 bases; nucleotides outside the gene matches: 7. The V gene's germline CDR1 is MDHEN and CDR2 SYDVKM. The CDR3 is 14 residues long. The CDR3 loop is CASLPQGATGELFF. CDR3 DNA sequence: TGTGCCAGCCTCCCGCAGGGGGCAACCGGGGAGCTGTTTTTT.

This clonotype was counted a few times. V and J are TRBV7-2 and TRBJ1-2; possible D gene TRBD1, 5 bases. Looked up from germline, CDR1 is SGHTA and CDR2 is FQGNSA. There are 12 residues in the CDR3. The ends were cut back, 6 bases at V and 5 bases at J, with 10 bases in the middle. For the CDR3, the DNA is TGTGCCAGCAGTGTTGACAGATATGGCTACACCTTC. Translation: CASSVDRYGYTF.

This clonotype was picked up a small number of times. The chain is built from TRBV4-3 and TRBJ2-3; 8 positions agree with TRBD2. The ends lost 8 bases at V and 0 bases at J; junction bases unmatched: 10. Germline-derived CDR1 and CDR2 are LGHNA and YSLEER. This CDR3 comprises 16 residues. The CDR3 sequence is CASQPRLAYSTDTQYF. Here the CDR3 DNA reads TGCGCCAGCCAACCAAGACTAGCGTATAGCACAGATACGCAGTATTTT.

This clonotype was observed a handful of times. The gene calls are TRBV20-1 and TRBJ2-7; D could derive from TRBD1 or TRBD2 (6 bases each). The CDR3 contains 19 residues. The V end was cut by 3 bases, the J end by 4 bases, with 31 bases between. The germline CDR1 and CDR2 sequences are DFQATT and SNEGSKA (reference sequence). CDR3 bases: TGCAGTGCTAGGGACCCGGGCCGGCCGGGGGCGCAGACCCTATACGAGCAGTACTTC. This sequence encodes CSARDPGRPGAQTLYEQYF.

This clonotype has more than one count but fewer than ten. This chain links TRBV7-9 with TRBJ2-6, with D possibly being TRBD2 (6 bases). The V gene's germline CDR1 is SEHNR and CDR2 FQNEAQ (reference sequence). With 5 bases removed from V and 0 bases from J, the gap between germline ends came to 17 bases. The CDR3 is made up of 18 amino acids. CDR3 sequence reads: CASSASGLGFSGANVLTF. DNA of the CDR3: TGTGCCAGCAGCGCGTCGGGACTCGGGTTCTCTGGGGCCAACGTCCTGACTTTC. Using reference TRBV7-9 and TRBJ2-6 for the parts outside the CDR3, the full variable domain is DTGVSQNPRHKITKRGQNVTFRCDPISEHNRLYWYRQTLGQGPEFLTYFQNEAQLEKSRLLSDRFSAERPKGSFSTLEIQRTEQGDSAMYLCASSASGLGFSGANVLTFGAGSRLTVL.

This clonotype was recorded many times. The chain combines TRBV20-1 with TRBJ1-5; the match to TRBD1 covers 7 bases. Germline-derived CDR1 and CDR2 are DFQATT and SNEGSKA (reference sequence). V was pared by 1 base and J by 3 bases, with 6 bases of the junction left unmatched. The length of the CDR3 is 15 residues. The DNA of the CDR3 is TGCAGTGCTAGAGGGGACAGCCATAACAATCAGCCCCAGCATTTT. Amino acids: CSARGDSHNNQPQHF.

The V call is TRBV18, the J call TRBJ2-3; the match to TRBD2 covers 8 bases. V lost 0 bases and J lost 5; bases outside the gene matches: 7. The CDR3 length is 16 residues. Germline V gene lookup returns CDR1 KGHSH and CDR2 LQKENI. The chain's CDR3 is CASSPPLRGEVDTQYF. CDR3 nucleotide sequence: TGTGCCAGCTCACCACCATTGCGGGGGGAAGTAGATACGCAGTATTTT. The variable domain in full, with the rest retrieved from reference TRBV18 and TRBJ2-3, is NAGVMQNPRHLVRRRGQEARLRCSPMKGHSHVYWYRQLPEEGLKFMVYLQKENIIDESGMPKERFSAEFPKEGPSILRIQQVVRGDSAAYFCASSPPLRGEVDTQYFGPGTRLTVL.

The chain joins TRBV19 to TRBJ2-2; 7 nucleotides align to TRBD2. The CDR3 sequence is 16 residues long. Looked up from germline, CDR1 is LNHDA and CDR2 is SQIVND (reference sequence). V lost 5 bases, J lost 2 bases, and 8 bases stayed unmatched. The CDR3 DNA is TGTGCCAGTAGTGCCCTCCTAGCGGCAAACACCGGGGAGCTGTTTTTT. This gives the protein CASSALLAANTGELFF.

In its sample, this clonotype was seen many times. The chain carries TRBV5-4 and TRBJ2-7; no reliable D call. Germline loops: CDR1 SGHNT, CDR2 YYREEE (reference sequence). Trimming took off 0 bases at V and 3 bases at J, with 4 bases between the two ends. This CDR3 comprises 12 residues. CDR3 DNA: TGTGCCAGCAGCTTGGACGTCTACGAGCAGTACTTC. Translation: CASSLDVYEQYF.

CDR3 protein: CASSQMGGTQYF. The CDR3 nucleotides are TGTGCCAGCAGCCAAATGGGGGGGACCCAGTACTTC. This sequence joins TRBV3-1 and TRBJ2-5; D may be TRBD2 (6 bases). The germline CDR1 and CDR2 sequences are LGHDT and YNNKEL (reference sequence). This CDR3 region has 12 residues. V was pared by 2 bases and J by 7 bases, with 8 bases between.

This clonotype was counted at least ten times. J is TRBJ1-3 and V is TRBV20-1, with TRBD1 as a possible D gene (5 bases). Germline V gene lookup returns CDR1 DFQATT and CDR2 SNEGSKA (reference sequence). V was shortened by 0 bases and J by 3 bases, with 9 bases between the two germline ends. The CDR3 covers 14 residues. The CDR3 DNA reads TGCAGTGCTAGAGATTTCAGGGATGGAAACACCATATATTTT. It is translated as CSARDFRDGNTIYF.

The sample holds many counts of this clonotype. This chain uses TRBV30 with TRBJ2-7; D call uncertain. The CDR3 length is 11 residues. Germline-derived CDR1 and CDR2 are GTSNPN and SVGIG (reference sequence). V gave up 1 base and J gave up 2 bases, with 3 bases separating them. The CDR3 DNA sequence: TGTGCCTGGAGTGAGACCTACGAGCAGTACTTC. Its protein product is CAWSETYEQYF. Supplemented by reference TRBV30 and TRBJ2-7, the full variable domain reads SQTIHQWPATLVQPVGSPLSLECTVEGTSNPNLYWYRQAAGRGLQLLFYSVGIGQISSEVPQNLSASRPQDRQFILSSKKLLLSDSGFYLCAWSETYEQYFGPGTRLTVT.

This clonotype was picked up a small number of times. The chain combines TRBV7-9 with TRBJ2-5; 9 bases match TRBD2. This CDR3 spans 17 amino acids. Germline CDR1 and CDR2: SEHNR and FQNEAQ (reference sequence). V shed 5 bases, J shed 0 bases, and the junction held 10 bases outside the gene matches. The DNA of the CDR3 is TGTGCCAGCAGCGGGGGTAGCAGCGGGGGGTACCAAGAGACCCAGTACTTC. Protein product: CASSGGSSGGYQETQYF.

In its sample, this clonotype was seen a few times. The V and J genes are TRBV7-7 and TRBJ2-3; TRBD2 might be the D (6 bases). Between the trimmed V and J ends, which lost 0 bases and 3 bases, there was a span of 10 bases. The CDR3 has 15 residues. CDR1 SSHAT and CDR2 FNYEAQ come from the germline V gene (reference sequence). The CDR3 protein is CASSLAGSRTDTQYF. The CDR3 nucleotides read TGTGCCAGCAGCTTAGCCGGGAGTCGGACAGATACGCAGTATTTT.

Ten or more counts support this clonotype. The J gene is TRBJ1-2, the V gene TRBV6-5; the D gene is possibly TRBD1 (5 bases). V lost 6 bases and J lost 5, with 28 bases in between. The CDR3 is made up of 18 amino acids. The germline CDR1 and CDR2 sequences are MNHEY and SVGAGI. CDR3: CASSPQPGRGGLGYGYTF. The DNA of the CDR3 is TGTGCCAGCAGCCCACAGCCTGGGAGGGGCGGGTTAGGATATGGCTACACCTTC.

The chain carries TRBV13 and TRBJ1-1; 9 positions agree with TRBD1. The CDR3 runs 15 residues. The ends lost 8 bases at V and 1 base at J; junction bases unmatched: 8. The germline CDR1 and CDR2 sequences are PRHDT and FYEKMQ (reference sequence). In DNA form, the CDR3 reads TGTGCCAGCCGTGACAGGACAGGGGCGAACACTGAAGCTTTCTTT. It codes for CASRDRTGANTEAFF.

The genes are TRBV7-6 and TRBJ2-5; possibly TRBD2 for D (6 bases). Germline V gives CDR1 SGHVS, CDR2 FNYEAQ. The length of the CDR3 is 15 residues. The V end lost 5 bases, the J end lost 5 bases, and 18 bases lay between the germline ends. CDR3 region: CASSLGPTREETQYF. CDR3 DNA: TGTGCCAGCAGCCTCGGACCCACCCGGGAGGAGACCCAGTACTTC.

This clonotype was counted many times. This chain links TRBV7-2 with TRBJ2-5; D is undetermined. In germline, CDR1 is SGHTA, CDR2 FQGNSA. There are 12 residues in the CDR3. Trimming shortened V by 2 bases and J by 5 bases, and 6 bases separated the two germline ends. The chain's CDR3 is CASSLNSETQYF. Here the CDR3 DNA reads TGTGCCAGCAGCTTAAACAGCGAGACCCAGTACTTC.

This clonotype was counted ten times or more. The chain carries TRBV5-1 and TRBJ1-2, with TRBD1 as a possible D gene (6 bases). Germline lookup yields CDR1 SGHRS and CDR2 YFSETQ. This CDR3 has 14 amino acids. Trimming removed 0 bases from V and 5 bases from J, with 11 bases in between. CDR3 amino acids: CASSLDRERYGYTF. DNA for the CDR3: TGCGCCAGCAGCTTGGACAGGGAACGGTATGGCTACACCTTC.

The chain has TRBV10-3 and TRBJ1-5, with TRBD1 matching 10 bases. This CDR3 contains 16 residues. Germline CDR1 and CDR2: ENHRY and SYGVKD. V lost 2 bases, J lost 9 bases, and 10 bases stayed unmatched. The CDR3 bases are TGTGCCATCAGTGAGAGTGTGGGACAGGGGAGTAGGCCCCAGCATTTT. This sequence encodes CAISESVGQGSRPQHF.

A few counts support this clonotype. This chain joins TRBV7-8 and TRBJ1-2, with TRBD1 as a possible D gene (5 bases). Trimming shortened V by 5 bases and J by 3 bases, and 13 bases separated the two germline ends. The CDR3 is 14 residues long. The germline CDR1 and CDR2 sequences are SGHVS and FQNEAQ. CDR3 nucleotides: TGTGCCAGCAGCAGGCCCACCAGGGACTATGGCTACACCTTC. This sequence encodes CASSRPTRDYGYTF.

This rearrangement joins TRBV29-1 to TRBJ2-7; TRBD1 agrees at 7 bases. The CDR3 has 12 residues. V shed 7 bases and J 2 bases; nucleotides not matched to a gene: 5. Germline lookup yields CDR1 SQVTM and CDR2 ANQGSEA. CDR3 residues: CSAGTVPYEQYF. The DNA for the CDR3 is TGCAGCGCCGGGACAGTCCCCTACGAGCAGTACTTC.